This TCR beta chain was sequenced for a study of T-cell memory formation after mild COVID-19. Broader study findings: The finding that pre-infection memory included some responding clones suggested that cross-reactive memory joined.

TCRdb re-derived calls from the 5' RACE reads in MiXCR, one entry per CDR3 protein. The sample includes over 70,000 distinct CDR3 sequences, about 13% of them seen just once. Concerning this clonotype: Its specificity is unknown.

The CDR3 runs to 16 residues. The germline CDR1 and CDR2 sequences are KGHDR and SFDVKD. The trim removed 3 bases at V and 4 bases at J, leaving 6 bases unmatched. Source material: PBMCs or a T cell subset sorted from them (not recorded which). The TCR was taken from an adult woman who had mild COVID-19 (a few samples of this study predate the infection). Cell type and time point are not known. The chain joins TRBV24-1 to TRBJ2-2; TRBD1 matches 8 bases. CDR3 protein: CATSDKTGAATGELFF. The CDR3 coding sequence is TGTGCCACCAGTGATAAGACAGGGGCGGCCACCGGGGAGCTGTTTTTT.